Listed here are 6 T cell receptor beta chains from one sample, sequenced in a study of T cell changes during pregnancy in multiple sclerosis. Clones were sequenced by immunoSEQ multiplex PCR, and TCRdb holds only the in-frame ones, with some missing. The table lists roughly 63,000 clones, 90% of them singletons. The material was peripheral blood, obtained in the second trimester of pregnancy. Every receptor here comes from a female donor in good health, enrolled as a control in a pregnancy study.

The genes are TRBV7-2 and TRBJ2-1; 13 nucleotides line up with TRBD2. Germline V gene sequence: CDR1 SGHTA, CDR2 FQGNSA. Trimming removed 5 bases from V and 9 bases from J; junction bases left unmatched: 7. The CDR3 is 15 residues long. In nucleotides, the CDR3 is TGTGCCAGCAGCCGAAGGACTAGCGGGAGCACTGAGCAGTTCTTC. Translated: CASSRRTSGSTEQFF.

V gene TRBV19 combines with J gene TRBJ1-5; possibly TRBD1 for D (5 bases). CDR1 is LNHDA, CDR2 SQIVND, per germline (reference sequence). The CDR3 runs 15 residues. V was pared by 1 base and J by 4 bases, with 11 bases between. This CDR3 is CASSIGRQHNQPQHF. In nucleotides, the CDR3 is TGTGCCAGTAGTATAGGCAGACAGCATAATCAGCCCCAGCATTTT. Based on the CDR3 plus reference TRBV19 and TRBJ1-5, the full variable domain is DGGITQSPKYLFRKEGQNVTLSCEQNLNHDAMYWYRQDPGQGLRLIYYSQIVNDFQKGDIAEGYSVSREKKESFPLTVTSAQKNPTAFYLCASSIGRQHNQPQHFGDGTRLSIL.

The J gene is TRBJ2-7, the V gene TRBV6-1; 10 bases fit TRBD1. Germline assignment: CDR1 MNHNS and CDR2 SASEGT. Unmatched junction bases numbered 11, after V lost 7 bases and J lost 8 bases. This CDR3 comprises 14 residues. DNA for the CDR3: TGTGCCAGCACTGCCGGGACAGGGGATAGTAAGCAGTACTTC. It specifies CASTAGTGDSKQYF.

The V and J genes are TRBV4-2 and TRBJ2-1; 10 bases are shared with TRBD2. Germline CDR1 reads LGHNA; CDR2 reads YNFKEQ. V trimming: 0 bases; J trimming: 7 bases; junction bases outside the gene matches: 12. CDR3 size: 18 residues. The chain's CDR3 is CASSQDQAGGFLGNEQFF. The CDR3 DNA follows: TGTGCCAGCAGCCAAGATCAAGCGGGAGGGTTTTTAGGGAATGAGCAGTTCTTC.

The chain combines TRBV12-5 with TRBJ2-1; 8 bases agree with TRBD1. The CDR3 consists of 14 residues. Per the germline V gene, CDR1 is LGHNT and CDR2 is FRNRAP. Trimming cost V 7 bases and J 2 bases; bases outside gene matches: 4. CDR3 amino acids: CASASGGTYNEQFF. CDR3 in DNA: TGTGCTAGTGCCTCAGGGGGCACCTACAATGAGCAGTTCTTC. The variable domain in full, completed from reference TRBV12-5 and TRBJ2-1, reads DARVTQTPRHKVTEMGQEVTMRCQPILGHNTVFWYRQTMMQGLELLAYFRNRAPLDDSGMPKDRFSAEMPDATLATLKIQPSEPRDSAVYFCASASGGTYNEQFFGPGTRLTVL.

In regard to this clone: At one of its ends the junction is not consistent with the germline gene, which may arise from a read error. The CDR3 sequence: CASSQGQTNSGELFF. CDR3 coding DNA: TGCGCCAGCAGCCAGGGACAAACGAACTCCGGGGAGCTGTTTTTT. The V call is TRBV5-1, the J call TRBJ2-2; D is perhaps TRBD1 (6 bases). The CDR3 loop spans 15 amino acids. Germline-derived CDR1 and CDR2 are SGHRS and YFSETQ.